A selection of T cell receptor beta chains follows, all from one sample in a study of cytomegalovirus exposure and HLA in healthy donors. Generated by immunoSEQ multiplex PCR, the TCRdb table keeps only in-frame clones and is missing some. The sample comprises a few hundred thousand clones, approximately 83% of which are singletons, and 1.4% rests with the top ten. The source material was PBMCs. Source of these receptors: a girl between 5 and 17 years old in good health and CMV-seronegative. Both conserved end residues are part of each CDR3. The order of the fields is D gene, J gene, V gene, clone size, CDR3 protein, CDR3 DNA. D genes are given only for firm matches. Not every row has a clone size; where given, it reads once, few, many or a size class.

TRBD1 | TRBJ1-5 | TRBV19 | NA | CASRGQGGQPQHF | TGTGCCAGTAGGGGACAGGGAGGTCAGCCCCAGCATTTT
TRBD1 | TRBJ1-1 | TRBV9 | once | CASSLAGTGVGTEAFF | TGTGCCAGCAGCTTAGCCGGGACAGGGGTCGGCACTGAAGCTTTCTTT
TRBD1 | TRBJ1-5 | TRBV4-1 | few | CASGQGYSNQPQHF | TGCGCCAGCGGACAGGGGTATAGCAATCAGCCCCAGCATTTT
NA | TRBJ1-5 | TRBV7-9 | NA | CASSRSGNPQFSQPQHF | TGTGCCAGCAGCCGGTCCGGGAACCCACAATTTAGTCAGCCCCAGCATTTT
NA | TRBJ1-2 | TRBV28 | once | CATLNYGYTF | TGTGCCACCCTTAACTATGGCTACACCTTC
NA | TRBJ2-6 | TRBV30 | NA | CAWRGPSSSGANVLTF | TGTGCCTGGAGGGGGCCCTCCAGCTCTGGGGCCAACGTCCTGACTTTC
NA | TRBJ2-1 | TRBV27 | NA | CASSPSDYNEQFF | TGTGCCAGCAGTCCCAGCGACTACAATGAGCAGTTCTTC
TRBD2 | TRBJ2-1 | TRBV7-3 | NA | CASSELAGVYNEQFF | TGTGCCAGCAGCGAACTAGCGGGAGTCTACAATGAGCAGTTCTTC
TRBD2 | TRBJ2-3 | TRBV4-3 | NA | CASSQWASGESTDTQYF | TGCGCCAGCAGCCAATGGGCTAGCGGAGAGAGCACAGATACGCAGTATTTT
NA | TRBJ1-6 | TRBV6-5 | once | CASSPRPHTPLHF | TGTGCCAGCAGTCCGAGGCCCCACACACCCCTCCACTTT
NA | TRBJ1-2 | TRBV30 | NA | CAWSDFSYGYTF | TGTGCCTGGAGTGATTTTTCTTATGGCTACACCTTC
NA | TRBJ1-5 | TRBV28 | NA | CASSWGNGLPQHF | TGTGCCAGCTCCTGGGGCAACGGATTGCCCCAGCATTTT
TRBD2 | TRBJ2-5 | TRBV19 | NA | CASRPTSGPKETQYF | TGTGCCAGTAGGCCTACTAGCGGGCCTAAAGAGACCCAGTACTTC
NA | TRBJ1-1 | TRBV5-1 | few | CASSQESPGTEAFF | TGCGCCAGCAGCCAGGAAAGCCCGGGGACTGAAGCTTTCTTT
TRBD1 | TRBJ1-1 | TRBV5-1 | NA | CVSSFKGQGSTEAFF | TGCGTCAGCAGCTTTAAAGGACAGGGCTCCACTGAAGCTTTCTTT
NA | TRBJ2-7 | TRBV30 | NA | CAWSVEGVRGIYEQYF | TGTGCCTGGAGTGTAGAGGGGGTCAGGGGTATTTACGAGCAGTACTTC
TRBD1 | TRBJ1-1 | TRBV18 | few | CASSRDRVNTEAFF | TGTGCCAGCTCACGGGACAGGGTGAACACTGAAGCTTTCTTT
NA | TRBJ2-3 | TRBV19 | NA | CASRGEAPTDTQYF | TGTGCCAGTAGGGGGGAGGCTCCCACAGATACGCAGTATTTT
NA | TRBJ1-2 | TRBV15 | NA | CATSRDRAGDGYTF | TGTGCCACCAGCAGAGATAGGGCAGGGGATGGCTACACCTTC
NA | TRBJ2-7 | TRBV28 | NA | CASSRSDLLNYEQYF | TGTGCCAGCAGTCGCTCGGACTTACTTAACTACGAGCAGTACTTC
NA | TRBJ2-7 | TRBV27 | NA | CASSLSPPLGGGYEQYF | TGTGCCAGCAGTTTAAGCCCCCCTCTCGGAGGAGGCTACGAGCAGTACTTC
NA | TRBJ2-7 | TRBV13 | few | CASSLLHEQYF | TGTGCCAGCAGCTTATTGCACGAGCAGTACTTC
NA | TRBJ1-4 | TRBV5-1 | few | CASSQALQGTLEKLFF | TGCGCCAGCAGCCAGGCTCTGCAGGGGACCTTAGAAAAACTGTTTTTT
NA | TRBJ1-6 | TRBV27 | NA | CASSSQGHVLNSPLHF | TGTGCCAGCAGTTCACAGGGCCATGTCCTAAATTCGCCCCTCCACTTT
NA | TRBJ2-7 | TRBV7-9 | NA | CASNYGSYEQYF | TGTGCCAGCAACTACGGGTCCTACGAGCAGTACTTC
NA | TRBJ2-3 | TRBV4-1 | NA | CASGQRESSTDTQYF | TGCGCCAGCGGCCAAAGGGAGTCAAGCACAGATACGCAGTATTTT
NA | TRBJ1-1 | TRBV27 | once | CASSLSQSGHTEAFF | TGTGCCAGCAGTCTATCACAGTCAGGGCATACTGAAGCTTTCTTT
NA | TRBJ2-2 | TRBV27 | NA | CASSSGKNTGELFF | TGTGCCAGCAGTTCCGGGAAGAACACCGGGGAGCTGTTTTTT
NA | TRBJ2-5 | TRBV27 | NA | CASSLTGETQYF | TGTGCCAGCAGTTTAACAGGGGAGACCCAGTACTTC
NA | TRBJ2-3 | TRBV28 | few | CASIGGSTDTQYF | TGTGCCAGCATAGGGGGAAGCACAGATACGCAGTATTTT